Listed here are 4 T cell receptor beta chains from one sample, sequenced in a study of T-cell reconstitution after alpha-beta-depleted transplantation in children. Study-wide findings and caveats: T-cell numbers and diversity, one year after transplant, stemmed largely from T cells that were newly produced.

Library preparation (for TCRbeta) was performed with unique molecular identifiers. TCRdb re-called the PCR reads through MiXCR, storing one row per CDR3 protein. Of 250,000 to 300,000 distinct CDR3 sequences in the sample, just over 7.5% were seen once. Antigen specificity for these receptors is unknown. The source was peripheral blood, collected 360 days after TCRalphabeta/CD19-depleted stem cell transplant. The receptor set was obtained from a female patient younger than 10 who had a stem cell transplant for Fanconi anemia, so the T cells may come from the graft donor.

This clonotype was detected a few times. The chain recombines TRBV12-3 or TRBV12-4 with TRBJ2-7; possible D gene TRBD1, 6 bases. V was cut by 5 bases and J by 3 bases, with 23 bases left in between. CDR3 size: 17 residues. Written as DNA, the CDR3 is TGTGCCAGCAGTCCCTCCTTAGGACAGTCTACTTACTACGAGCAGTACTTC. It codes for CASSPSLGQSTYYEQYF.

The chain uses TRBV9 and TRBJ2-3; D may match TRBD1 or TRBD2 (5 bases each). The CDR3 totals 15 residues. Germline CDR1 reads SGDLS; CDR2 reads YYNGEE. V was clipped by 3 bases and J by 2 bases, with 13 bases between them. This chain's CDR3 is CASSALGVTTDTQYF. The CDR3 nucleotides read TGTGCCAGCAGCGCCCTGGGGGTTACCACAGATACGCAGTATTTT.

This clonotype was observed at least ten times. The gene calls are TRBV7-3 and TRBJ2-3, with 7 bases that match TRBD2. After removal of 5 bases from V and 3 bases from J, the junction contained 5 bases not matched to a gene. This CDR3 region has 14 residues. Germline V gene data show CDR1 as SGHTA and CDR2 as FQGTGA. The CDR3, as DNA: TGTGCCAGCAGCCCCGGACTAGAGACAGATACGCAGTATTTT. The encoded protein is CASSPGLETDTQYF.

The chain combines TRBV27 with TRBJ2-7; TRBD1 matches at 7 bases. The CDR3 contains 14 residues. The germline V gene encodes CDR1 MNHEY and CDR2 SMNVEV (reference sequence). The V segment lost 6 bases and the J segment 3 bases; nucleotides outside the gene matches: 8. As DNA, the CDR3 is TGTGCCAGCAGGCCAGGGACAGCCAGCTACGAGCAGTACTTC. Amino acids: CASRPGTASYEQYF.